A selection of T cell receptor beta chains follows, all from one sample in a study of regulatory T cells in long-lasting Graves disease. MiXCR, run by TCRdb on the multiplex PCR reads, gives a single entry per CDR3 protein. The sample contains about 370,000 distinct CDR3 sequences, 15% of which appear only once. The sample in question was peripheral blood mononuclear cells (PBMCs), obtained at new diagnosis, from a patient treated with antithyroid drugs. The source of these receptors is a female donor with Graves disease. Each CDR3 is given with its conserved first and last residue. D genes are given only for firm matches. The size of a clone is reported for some rows only, either as once, few or many, or as a class for expanded clones.

TRBV19,-,many,TRBJ1-3,CASTWSGPGNTIYF,TGTGCCAGTACCTGGTCAGGGCCAGGAAACACCATATATTTT
TRBV7-2,-,many,TRBJ2-1,CASSLESRQFF,TGTGCCAGCAGCTTAGAATCTAGGCAGTTCTTC
TRBV6-5,-,few,TRBJ2-4,CASSYSADTIRIQYF,TGTGCCAGCAGTTACTCTGCAGACACTATAAGGATTCAGTACTTC
TRBV27,TRBD1,many,TRBJ2-5,CASSPPGQVGETQYF,TGTGCCAGCAGCCCTCCGGGACAGGTGGGGGAGACCCAGTACTTC
TRBV27,TRBD1,many,TRBJ1-5,CASSQDRAHSNQPQHF,TGTGCCAGCAGTCAGGACAGGGCCCATAGCAATCAGCCCCAGCATTTT
TRBV7-9,-,many,TRBJ1-1,CASSGNMNTEAFF,TGTGCCAGCAGCGGGAACATGAACACTGAAGCTTTCTTT
TRBV12-3/TRBV12-4,-,many,TRBJ1-1,CASGTEAFF,TGTGCCAGCGGTACTGAAGCTTTCTTT
TRBV30,-,many,TRBJ2-7,CAWSAWGDFYEQYF,TGTGCCTGGAGTGCTTGGGGGGATTTCTACGAGCAGTACTTC
TRBV5-1,-,many,TRBJ1-1,CASSFPDRSSTEAFF,TGCGCCAGCAGCTTCCCAGACAGGTCTAGCACTGAAGCTTTCTTT
TRBV6-2/TRBV6-3,-,few,TRBJ2-6,CASSFVGANVLTF,TGTGCCAGCAGTTTCGTTGGGGCCAACGTCCTGACTTTC
TRBV12-3/TRBV12-4,-,many,TRBJ2-1,CASSLGPIGNNEQFF,TGTGCCAGCAGTCTAGGACCAATAGGTAATAATGAGCAGTTCTTC
TRBV12-3/TRBV12-4,TRBD2,many,TRBJ2-3,CASSSSGSKADTQYF,TGTGCCAGCAGTTCTAGCGGGAGTAAAGCAGATACGCAGTATTTT
TRBV27,-,many,TRBJ2-5,CASSSGFEETQYF,TGTGCCAGCAGTTCAGGATTTGAGGAGACCCAGTACTTC
TRBV28,-,many,TRBJ2-7,CASRISGDYYEQYF,TGTGCCAGCAGGATTAGCGGTGACTACTACGAGCAGTACTTC
TRBV4-1,TRBD1,once,TRBJ2-7,CASSRGGTGASYEQYF,TGCGCCAGCAGCCGGGGGGGGACAGGGGCGTCCTACGAGCAGTACTTC
TRBV2,TRBD2,many,TRBJ2-2,CASSGPGTSGGTGELFF,TGTGCCAGCAGCGGTCCCGGGACTAGCGGAGGCACCGGGGAGCTGTTTTTT
TRBV18,-,-,TRBJ2-7,CVSSPGAQSYEQYF,TGTGTCAGCTCCCCCGGGGCTCAATCCTACGAGCAGTACTTC
TRBV27,-,few,TRBJ2-7,CASSLFGGYEQYF,TGTGCCAGCAGTTTATTCGGGGGTTACGAGCAGTACTTC
TRBV3-1,-,-,TRBJ2-5,CASSLERRWDQETQYF,TGTGCCAGCAGCCTGGAGCGCAGGTGGGACCAAGAGACCCAGTACTTC
TRBV7-9,TRBD2,-,TRBJ2-7,CASSLAVSREGSYEQYF,TGTGCCAGCAGCTTAGCGGTTTCGCGGGAGGGCTCCTACGAGCAGTACTTC
TRBV12-3/TRBV12-4,-,many,TRBJ1-1,CASSLSQVLNTEAFF,TGTGCCAGCAGTTTGTCTCAGGTGTTGAACACTGAAGCTTTCTTT
TRBV7-3,-,-,TRBJ2-7,CASSLAPGPLLEQYF,TGTGCCAGCAGCTTAGCCCCCGGGCCCCTCCTGGAGCAGTACTTC
TRBV5-4,TRBD1,few,TRBJ2-5,CASSTGQGAETQYF,TGTGCCAGCAGCACGGGACAGGGGGCAGAGACCCAGTACTTC
TRBV20-1,TRBD2,many,TRBJ2-7,CSARGGGAGTYEQYF,TGCAGTGCTAGAGGGGGAGGAGCGGGAACTTACGAGCAGTACTTC
TRBV12-3/TRBV12-4,-,few,TRBJ2-1,CASSDPSGQGTGSAYNEQFF,TGTGCCAGCAGCGATCCCTCAGGGCAGGGAACCGGGAGCGCCTACAATGAGCAGTTCTTC
TRBV30,-,many,TRBJ2-3,CAWSLFGRSTDTQYF,TGTGCCTGGAGCCTGTTCGGTCGGAGCACAGATACGCAGTATTTT
TRBV20-1,TRBD2,-,TRBJ2-1,CSASPASGRTPRQFF,TGCAGTGCCAGCCCTGCTAGCGGGCGCACCCCCCGGCAGTTCTTC
TRBV6-5,-,many,TRBJ1-1,CASSYPGNTEAFF,TGTGCCAGCAGTTACCCAGGGAACACTGAAGCTTTCTTT
TRBV10-3,TRBD2,many,TRBJ2-1,CAISESEVRREVQFF,TGTGCCATCAGTGAGTCGGAAGTTAGGCGGGAGGTCCAGTTCTTC
TRBV12-3/TRBV12-4,-,many,TRBJ1-1,CASRLARGRSTEAFF,TGTGCCAGCAGACTGGCGCGGGGTAGGAGCACTGAAGCTTTCTTT
TRBV24-1,TRBD1,few,TRBJ2-6,CATSDQGQGLSSGANVLTF,TGTGCCACCAGTGACCAGGGACAGGGCCTGAGCTCTGGGGCCAACGTCCTGACTTTC
TRBV5-5,TRBD1,-,TRBJ2-1,CASTLRGQGVDEQFF,TGTGCCAGCACTCTGAGGGGACAGGGTGTTGATGAGCAGTTCTTC
TRBV11-2,TRBD2,many,TRBJ2-3,CASSLESGILVDTQYF,TGTGCCAGCAGCCTAGAGAGCGGGATTTTGGTAGATACGCAGTATTTT
TRBV6-2/TRBV6-3,-,few,TRBJ2-7,CASRRTNEQYF,TGTGCCAGCAGAAGGACAAACGAGCAGTACTTC